This passage covers 30 T cell receptor beta chains from one sample sequenced in a study of identical twins. TCRdb reprocessed the 5' RACE reads with MiXCR, giving one entry per CDR3 protein. The sample lists 200,000 to 250,000 distinct CDR3 sequences; around 6.8% were seen once. These data also formed part of another study, on yellow fever vaccine responses in identical twins.

Sequencing was carried out using memory (CD45RO+) T cells sorted from blood. The receptors come from a woman aged 18-29 years in good health.

This clonotype was seen at least ten times. In DNA form, the CDR3 reads TGTGCCAGCAGTTTACGTCCGAACACTGAAGCTTTCTTT. Translating gives CASSLRPNTEAFF. The J gene is TRBJ1-1, the V gene TRBV12-3 or TRBV12-4; D is uncertain. The V end lost 2 bases, the J end lost 1 base, and 5 bases lay between the germline ends. This CDR3 has 13 amino acids.

A few counts support this clonotype. V is TRBV20-1 and J is TRBJ2-5; possible D gene TRBD1, 6 bases. Per germline, CDR1 DFQATT and CDR2 SNEGSKA (reference sequence). The CDR3 is 14 residues long. The CDR3 sequence: CSVQQGWVVETQYF. The CDR3 DNA reads TGCAGCGTTCAACAGGGCTGGGTAGTTGAGACCCAGTACTTC.

The V gene is TRBV12-3 or TRBV12-4, the J gene TRBJ2-7; 8 bases are a match to TRBD2. The CDR3 is made up of 15 amino acids. The V gene end was trimmed by 6 bases and the J gene end by 2 bases; junction bases not matched to a gene: 9. CDR3 sequence: CASSRNTGGPYEQYF. The CDR3 DNA reads TGTGCCAGCAGCCGCAACACGGGGGGGCCCTACGAGCAGTACTTC.

V is TRBV12-3 or TRBV12-4 and J is TRBJ2-5; D remains unclear. This CDR3 contains 13 residues. Trimming stripped 7 bases from V and 2 bases from J, with 11 bases between. CDR3 sequence (DNA): TGTGCCAGCAATCGCTCCCCACAAGAGACCCAGTACTTC. It is translated as CASNRSPQETQYF.

This clonotype has ten or more counts. This sequence joins TRBV4-3 and TRBJ1-4; 7 bases agree with TRBD1. Germline V gene data show CDR1 as LGHNA and CDR2 as YSLEER. The CDR3 is 13 amino acids. Germline trimming cut 4 bases from V and 6 bases from J; bases unmatched to any gene: 2. CDR3 nucleotide sequence: TGCGCCAGCAGCCCGGGACAGTATGAAAAACTGTTTTTT. Translation: CASSPGQYEKLFF.

This clonotype has more than one count but fewer than ten. The V call is TRBV12-3 or TRBV12-4, the J call TRBJ2-5; D is possibly TRBD2 (6 bases). CDR3 length equals 14 residues. Trimming took off 1 base at V and 5 bases at J, with 11 bases between the two ends. The CDR3, as DNA: TGTGCCAGCAGTTTAGGGCTAGCGCTTGAGACCCAGTACTTC. Its protein is CASSLGLALETQYF.

The gene calls are TRBV7-2 and TRBJ2-7, with D perhaps TRBD2 (5 bases). Trimming shortened V by 2 bases and J by 2 bases, and 10 bases separated the two germline ends. The germline gives CDR1 SGHTA, CDR2 FQGNSA. There are 14 residues in the CDR3. CDR3 sequence: CASSLQEAAYEQYF. CDR3 nucleotide sequence: TGTGCCAGCAGCTTACAGGAGGCCGCCTACGAGCAGTACTTC.

This clonotype has a handful of counts. This chain uses TRBV20-1 with TRBJ2-5; D may be TRBD1 (5 bases). The CDR3 covers 14 residues. Germline loops: CDR1 DFQATT, CDR2 SNEGSKA (reference sequence). Trimming removed 7 bases at V and 1 base at J, with 16 bases between. CDR3 in DNA: TGCAGTGTTCTCCGACAGATTCTCCAAGAGACCCAGTACTTC. Its protein product is CSVLRQILQETQYF.

There are many counts of this clonotype. The chain links TRBV4-1 to TRBJ2-1; no clear D gene. Trimming removed 4 bases from V and 1 base from J, with 14 bases in between. The CDR3 totals 16 residues. CDR1 and CDR2 (germline): MGHRA, YSYEKL. CDR3 in DNA: TGCGCCAGCAGCCCCCCCTTGGGTGTTTCCTACAATGAGCAGTTCTTC. It translates to CASSPPLGVSYNEQFF.

The V gene is TRBV11-2, the J gene TRBJ2-7; D is ambiguous. Germline CDR1 SGHAT, CDR2 FQNNGV. Trimming removed 3 bases at V and 3 bases at J, with 18 bases between. The CDR3 sequence is 16 residues long. The DNA for the CDR3 is TGTGCCAGCAGCTTTGGCCGAGGAACCCGCAACTACGAGCAGTACTTC. As protein: CASSFGRGTRNYEQYF.

This clonotype was picked up many times. V is TRBV4-2 and J is TRBJ2-3, with TRBD2 as a possible D gene (7 bases). The V end lost 3 bases, the J end lost 0 bases, and 13 bases lay between the germline ends. Germline CDR1 and CDR2: LGHNA and YNFKEQ. CDR3 size: 16 residues. The CDR3 coding sequence is TGTGCCAGCAGCCAGGGGGGGGGGGCAAGCACAGATACGCAGTATTTT. Protein product: CASSQGGGASTDTQYF.

The chain recombines TRBV20-1 with TRBJ2-5; D is possibly TRBD1 (6 bases). Looked up from germline, CDR1 is DFQATT and CDR2 is SNEGSKA (reference sequence). The V end was cut by 2 bases, the J end by 4 bases, with 11 bases between. The CDR3 covers 13 residues. As DNA, the CDR3 is TGCAGTGCTAGAAGGGGGACGGGAGAGACCCAGTACTTC. Translation gives CSARRGTGETQYF.

This rearrangement joins TRBV6-1 to TRBJ2-7; unclear D gene. The ends were cut back, 8 bases at V and 3 bases at J, with 14 bases in the middle. Germline CDR1 reads MNHNS; CDR2 reads SASEGT. The CDR3 is 13 amino acids. The DNA for the CDR3 is TGTGCCAGCTCTTCGGGCCCTTACTACGAGCAGTACTTC. It encodes CASSSGPYYEQYF.

The table lists this clonotype with a few counts. CDR3 region: CASSQDLGAKYTEAFF. Written as DNA, the CDR3 is TGTGCCAGCAGCCAAGATCTGGGGGCGAAGTACACTGAAGCTTTCTTT. The chain recombines TRBV14 with TRBJ1-1, with D possibly matching TRBD1 (6 bases). Trimming stripped 0 bases from V and 3 bases from J, with 14 bases between. Germline V gene sequence: CDR1 SGHDN, CDR2 FVKESK. This CDR3 contains 16 residues. Variable domain in full (rest from reference TRBV14 and TRBJ1-1): EAGVTQFPSHSVIEKGQTVTLRCDPISGHDNLYWYRRVMGKEIKFLLHFVKESKQDESGMPNNRFLAERTGGTYSTLKVQPAELEDSGVYFCASSQDLGAKYTEAFFGQGTRLTVV.

The rearrangement joins TRBV5-5 to TRBJ2-2, with D uncertain. Trimming took 4 bases from V and 0 from J, leaving 4 bases between them. From germline, CDR1 is SGHKS and CDR2 YYEKEE (reference sequence). The length of the CDR3 is 13 residues. The CDR3, as DNA: TGTGCCAGCAGCCCAGCGAACACCGGGGAGCTGTTTTTT. This codes for CASSPANTGELFF.

There are many counts of this clonotype. The chain has TRBV11-2 and TRBJ2-1, with D perhaps given as TRBD1 or TRBD2 (5 bases each). Looked up from germline, CDR1 is SGHAT and CDR2 is FQNNGV. Deletions cut 0 bases from V and 0 bases from J, with 9 bases between. This CDR3 comprises 16 residues. CDR3 sequence: CASSLDAGSSYNEQFF. Here the CDR3 DNA reads TGTGCCAGCAGCTTAGATGCAGGGAGCTCCTACAATGAGCAGTTCTTC.

This chain links TRBV6-1 with TRBJ2-7; D could derive from TRBD1 or TRBD2 (5 bases each). CDR1 and CDR2 (germline): MNHNS, SASEGT. The ends were cut back, 5 bases at V and 0 bases at J, with 20 bases in the middle. The CDR3 length is 17 residues. CDR3 sequence (DNA): TGTGCCAGCAGTAGCCCTGGGGGACGGAAGAGCTCCTACGAGCAGTACTTC. Protein sequence: CASSSPGGRKSSYEQYF.

This clonotype was counted between two and nine times. V gene TRBV5-6 combines with J gene TRBJ1-2, with D maybe TRBD1 (6 bases). CDR1 is SGHDT, CDR2 YYEEEE, per germline. CDR3 length: 14 amino acids. Trimming cost V 6 bases and J 0 bases, with 12 bases left between them. The CDR3 DNA is TGTGCCAGCACCAGGGGATCAACTAACTATGGCTACACCTTC. Protein sequence: CASTRGSTNYGYTF.

V and J are TRBV20-1 and TRBJ2-5; 9 nucleotides agree with TRBD2. J was trimmed by 1 base and V by 0 bases; bases with no gene match: 6. The CDR3 totals 16 residues. The germline V gene has CDR1 DFQATT and CDR2 SNEGSKA (reference sequence). The CDR3: CSARDRLAVIQETQYF. The CDR3 coding sequence is TGCAGTGCTAGAGATCGACTAGCGGTGATCCAAGAGACCCAGTACTTC.

This clonotype occurred a few times. The chain is built from TRBV3-1 and TRBJ2-2, with 12 bases aligning to TRBD2. This CDR3 spans 18 amino acids. Germline assignment: CDR1 LGHDT and CDR2 YNNKEL (reference sequence). Trimming at V came to 4 bases and at J to 3 bases, leaving 9 bases not matched to a gene. CDR3 nucleotides: TGTGCCAGCAGCCTCCTGACTAGCGGGGGAACCTACACCGGGGAGCTGTTTTTT. Protein: CASSLLTSGGTYTGELFF.

This clonotype was seen repeatedly, ten times or more. The chain combines TRBV12-3 or TRBV12-4 with TRBJ1-6; 7 nucleotides line up with TRBD1. V lost 2 bases, J lost 7 bases, and 5 bases stayed unmatched. This CDR3 has 15 amino acids. CDR3: CASSLSRDSNSPLHF. CDR3 nucleotide sequence: TGTGCCAGCAGTTTAAGCCGGGACAGCAATTCACCCCTCCACTTT.

The V and J genes are TRBV28 and TRBJ2-7, with 7 nucleotides matching TRBD1. CDR3 length equals 14 residues. With V trimmed by 1 base and J by 4 bases, 4 bases remained unmatched. Germline CDR1 MDHEN, CDR2 SYDVKM. CDR3: CASSLSHRGYEQYF. CDR3 bases: TGTGCCAGCAGTTTATCCCACAGGGGATACGAGCAGTACTTC.

The sample holds many counts of this clonotype. The chain carries TRBV18 and TRBJ1-2; 7 positions agree with TRBD1. The CDR3 is 13 amino acids. Per the germline V gene, CDR1 is KGHSH and CDR2 is LQKENI. V dropped 5 bases and J dropped 3; count of bases not matched to a gene: 3. The CDR3 DNA reads as TGTGCCAGCTCAACAGACAGGGACTATGGCTACACCTTC. Translated, it gives CASSTDRDYGYTF.

This clonotype was seen a single time. The rearrangement joins TRBV7-2 to TRBJ2-1; 11 nucleotides agree with TRBD2. Germline CDR1 is SGHTA and CDR2 is FQGNSA. The ends lost 4 bases at V and 9 bases at J; junction bases unmatched: 8. This CDR3 comprises 15 residues. CDR3 sequence (DNA): TGTGCCAGCAGCTATTTAGCGGGGGGGTTTCCTGAGCAGTTCTTC. It translates to CASSYLAGGFPEQFF.

There are many counts of this clonotype. V gene TRBV6-1 combines with J gene TRBJ2-2, with 10 bases identical to TRBD2. This CDR3 spans 15 amino acids. Trimming removed 5 bases from V and 3 bases from J; junction bases left unmatched: 3. Per the germline V gene, CDR1 is MNHNS and CDR2 is SASEGT. CDR3 region: CASSQTSGYTGELFF. The CDR3 nucleotides are TGTGCCAGCAGTCAGACTAGCGGGTACACCGGGGAGCTGTTTTTT.

This clonotype was detected ten times or more. The chain combines TRBV10-3 with TRBJ2-3; TRBD1 aligns across 10 bases. Losses at the gene ends were 10 bases for V and 1 base for J; bases not matched to a gene: 5. Germline V gene data show CDR1 as ENHRY and CDR2 as SYGVKD. CDR3 length: 14 amino acids. CDR3 loop: CATRQGAGTDTQYF. The CDR3 bases are TGTGCCACACGACAGGGGGCGGGCACAGATACGCAGTATTTT.

V and J are TRBV5-1 and TRBJ2-1; 10 bases fit TRBD2. The V gene's germline CDR1 is SGHRS and CDR2 YFSETQ. Trimming cost V 8 bases and J 6 bases; bases outside gene matches: 11. The CDR3 spans 15 residues. The CDR3 nucleotides read TGCGCCAGTCATATCGTACCTAGCGGGGGCAATGAGCAGTTCTTC. Its protein product is CASHIVPSGGNEQFF.

In its sample, this clonotype was seen a few times. The V call is TRBV15, the J call TRBJ1-1, with D perhaps matching TRBD1 (5 bases). Trimming stripped 0 bases from V and 8 bases from J, with 13 bases between. Germline values: CDR1 LNHNV, CDR2 YYDKDF (reference sequence). The CDR3 has 14 residues. CDR3 sequence: CATSRDPIRVEAFF. DNA of the CDR3: TGTGCCACCAGCAGAGATCCTATCAGGGTAGAAGCTTTCTTT.

There are many counts of this clonotype. The chain combines TRBV20-1 with TRBJ1-5; 7 positions agree with TRBD1. This CDR3 region has 15 residues. The V segment lost 2 bases and the J segment 3 bases; nucleotides outside the gene matches: 7. The germline V gene encodes CDR1 DFQATT and CDR2 SNEGSKA (reference sequence). This chain's CDR3 is CSARQQGTDNQPQHF. Here the CDR3 DNA reads TGCAGTGCTAGACAACAGGGGACGGACAATCAGCCCCAGCATTTT.

This clonotype was detected only a few times. The chain combines TRBV5-4 with TRBJ2-7; 7 bases are shared with TRBD2. The CDR3 is 14 amino acids. Losses at the gene ends were 4 bases for V and 2 bases for J; bases not matched to a gene: 6. Germline V gene lookup returns CDR1 SGHNT and CDR2 YYREEE (reference sequence). This CDR3 reads CASSPGRAAYEQYF. CDR3 DNA: TGTGCCAGCAGCCCGGGGAGGGCGGCCTACGAGCAGTACTTC.